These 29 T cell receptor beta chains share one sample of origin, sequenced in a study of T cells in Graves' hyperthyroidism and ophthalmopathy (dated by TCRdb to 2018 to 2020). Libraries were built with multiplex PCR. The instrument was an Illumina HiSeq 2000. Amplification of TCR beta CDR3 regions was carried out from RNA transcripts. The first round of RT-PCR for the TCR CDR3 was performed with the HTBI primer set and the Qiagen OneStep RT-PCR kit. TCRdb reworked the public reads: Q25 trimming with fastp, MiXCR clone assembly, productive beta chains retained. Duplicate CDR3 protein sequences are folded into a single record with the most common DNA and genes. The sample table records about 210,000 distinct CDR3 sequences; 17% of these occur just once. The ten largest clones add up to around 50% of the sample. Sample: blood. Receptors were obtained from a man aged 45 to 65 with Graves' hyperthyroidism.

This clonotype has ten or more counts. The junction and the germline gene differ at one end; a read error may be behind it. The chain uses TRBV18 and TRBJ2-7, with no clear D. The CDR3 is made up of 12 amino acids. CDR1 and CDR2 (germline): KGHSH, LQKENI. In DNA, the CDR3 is TGTGCCAGCCCACCCGAGAGCTACGAGCAGTACTTC. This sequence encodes CASPPESYEQYF. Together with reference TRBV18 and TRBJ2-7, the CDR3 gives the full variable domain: NAGVMQNPRHLVRRRGQEARLRCSPMKGHSHVYWYRQLPEEGLKFMVYLQKENIIDESGMPKERFSAEFPKEGPSILRIQQVVRGDSAAYFCASPPESYEQYFGPGTRLTVT.

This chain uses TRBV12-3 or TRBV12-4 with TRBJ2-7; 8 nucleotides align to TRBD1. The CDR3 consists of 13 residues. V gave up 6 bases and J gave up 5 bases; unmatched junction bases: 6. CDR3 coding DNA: TGTGCCAGCAGATATCGACAGGGGAACGAGCAGTACTTC. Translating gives CASRYRQGNEQYF.

CDR3 residues: CASSHRGLAGVSGTQYF. In DNA form, the CDR3 reads TGTGCCAGCAGCCACCGAGGACTAGCGGGAGTTTCAGGTACGCAGTATTTT. This chain connects TRBV5-6 to TRBJ2-3, with 13 nucleotides matching TRBD2. CDR1 and CDR2 from the germline V gene are SGHDT and YYEEEE. The CDR3 totals 17 residues. The V and J ends lost 4 bases and 8 bases, in that order; junction bases with no gene match: 13.

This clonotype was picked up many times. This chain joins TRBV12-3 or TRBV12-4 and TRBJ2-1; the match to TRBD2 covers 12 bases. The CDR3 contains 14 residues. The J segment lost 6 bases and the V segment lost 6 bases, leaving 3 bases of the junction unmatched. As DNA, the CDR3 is TGTGCCAGCAGCCAGACTAGCGGGAGCAATGAGCAGTTCTTC. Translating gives CASSQTSGSNEQFF.

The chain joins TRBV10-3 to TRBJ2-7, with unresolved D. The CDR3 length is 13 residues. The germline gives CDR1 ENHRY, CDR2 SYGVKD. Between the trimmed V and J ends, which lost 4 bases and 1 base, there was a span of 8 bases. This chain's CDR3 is CAISVGSSYEQYF. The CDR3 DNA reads TGTGCCATCAGTGTGGGCAGTTCCTACGAGCAGTACTTC.

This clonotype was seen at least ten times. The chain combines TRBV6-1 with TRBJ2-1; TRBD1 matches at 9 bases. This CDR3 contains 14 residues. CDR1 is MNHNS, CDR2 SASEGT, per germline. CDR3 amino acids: CGHAPGTGYGEQFF. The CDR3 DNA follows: TGTGGCCACGCGCCCGGGACAGGGTATGGTGAGCAGTTCTTC.

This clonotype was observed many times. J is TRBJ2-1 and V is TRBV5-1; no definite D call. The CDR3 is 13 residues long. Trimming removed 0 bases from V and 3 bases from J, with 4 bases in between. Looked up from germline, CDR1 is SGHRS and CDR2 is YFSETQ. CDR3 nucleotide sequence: TGCGCCAGCAGCTTGGGACACTACAATGAGCAGTTCTTC. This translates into CASSLGHYNEQFF.

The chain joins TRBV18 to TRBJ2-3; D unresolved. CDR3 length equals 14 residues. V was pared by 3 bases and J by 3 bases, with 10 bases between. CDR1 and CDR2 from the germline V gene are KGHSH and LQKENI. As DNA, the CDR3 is TGTGCCAGCTCACCCCTTCAAGAGACAGATACGCAGTATTTT. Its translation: CASSPLQETDTQYF.

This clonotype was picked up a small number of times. The DNA of the CDR3 is TGCAGTGCGGAGGGACAAAGAAATGAAAAACTGTTTTTT. It codes for CSAEGQRNEKLFF. The chain links TRBV20-1 to TRBJ1-4, with a tentative D call TRBD1 (6 bases). Germline-derived CDR1 and CDR2 are DFQATT and SNEGSKA (reference sequence). V was shortened by 6 bases and J by 5 bases, with 13 bases between the two germline ends. The CDR3 runs 13 residues.

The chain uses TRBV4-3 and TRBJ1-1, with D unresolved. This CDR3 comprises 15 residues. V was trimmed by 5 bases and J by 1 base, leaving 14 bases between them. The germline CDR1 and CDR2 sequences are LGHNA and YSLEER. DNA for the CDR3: TGCGCCAGCAGCACCCGGCCAGGCAGGAACACTGAAGCTTTCTTT. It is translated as CASSTRPGRNTEAFF.

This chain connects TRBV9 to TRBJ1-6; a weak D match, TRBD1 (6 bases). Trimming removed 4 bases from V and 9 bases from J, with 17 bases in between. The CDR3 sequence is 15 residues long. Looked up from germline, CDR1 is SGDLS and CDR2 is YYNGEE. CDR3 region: CASSPYAQGSSPLHF. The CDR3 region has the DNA TGTGCCAGCAGCCCCTACGCGCAGGGGAGTTCACCCCTCCACTTT.

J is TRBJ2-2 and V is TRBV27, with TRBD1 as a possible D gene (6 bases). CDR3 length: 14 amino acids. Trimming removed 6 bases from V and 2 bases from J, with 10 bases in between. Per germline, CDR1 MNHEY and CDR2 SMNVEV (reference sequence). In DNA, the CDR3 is TGTGCCAGCAGAATGGGACAAAACACCGGGGAGCTGTTTTTT. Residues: CASRMGQNTGELFF.

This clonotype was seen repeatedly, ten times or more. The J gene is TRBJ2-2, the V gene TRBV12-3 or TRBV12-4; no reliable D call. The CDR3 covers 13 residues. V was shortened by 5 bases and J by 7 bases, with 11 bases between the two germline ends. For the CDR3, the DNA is TGTGCCAGCAGTCCTTTACATGGCGGGGAGCTGTTTTTT. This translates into CASSPLHGGELFF.

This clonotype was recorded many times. The CDR3, as DNA: TGTGCCAGCAGTTTATCAATCGGACTAGGGTCGTGGGAGACCCAGTACTTC. Protein sequence: CASSLSIGLGSWETQYF. V is TRBV28 and J is TRBJ2-5; 7 nucleotides align to TRBD2. The CDR3 extends over 17 amino acids. J gave up 5 bases and V 1 base, and 13 bases lay outside the gene matches. Per germline, CDR1 MDHEN and CDR2 SYDVKM.

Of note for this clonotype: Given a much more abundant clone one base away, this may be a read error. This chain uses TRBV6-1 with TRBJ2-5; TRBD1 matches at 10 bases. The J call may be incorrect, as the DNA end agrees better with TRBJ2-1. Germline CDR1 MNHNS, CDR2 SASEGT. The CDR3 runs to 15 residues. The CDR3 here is CASRLLDRGQGTQFF. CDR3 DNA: TGTGCCAGCAGACTCCTCGACAGGGGGCAAGGGACCCAGTTCTTC.

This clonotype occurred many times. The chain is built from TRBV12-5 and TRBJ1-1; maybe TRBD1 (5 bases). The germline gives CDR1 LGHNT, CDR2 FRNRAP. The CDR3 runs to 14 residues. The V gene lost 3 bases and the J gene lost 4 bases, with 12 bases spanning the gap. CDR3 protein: CASGFSRDRTEAFF. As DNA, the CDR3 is TGTGCTAGTGGTTTCTCCAGGGATCGCACTGAAGCTTTCTTT.

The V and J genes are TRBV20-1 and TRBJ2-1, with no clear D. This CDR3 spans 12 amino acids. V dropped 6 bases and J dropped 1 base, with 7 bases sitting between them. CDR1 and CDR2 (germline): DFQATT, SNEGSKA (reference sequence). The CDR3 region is CSAETSYNEQFF. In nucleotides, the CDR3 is TGCAGTGCCGAGACATCCTACAATGAGCAGTTCTTC.

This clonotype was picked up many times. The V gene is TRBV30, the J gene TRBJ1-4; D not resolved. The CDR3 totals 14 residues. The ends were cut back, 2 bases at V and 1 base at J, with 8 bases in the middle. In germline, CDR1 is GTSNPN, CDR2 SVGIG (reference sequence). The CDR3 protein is CAWSKKLTNEKLFF. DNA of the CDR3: TGTGCCTGGAGTAAAAAGTTAACTAATGAAAAACTGTTTTTT.

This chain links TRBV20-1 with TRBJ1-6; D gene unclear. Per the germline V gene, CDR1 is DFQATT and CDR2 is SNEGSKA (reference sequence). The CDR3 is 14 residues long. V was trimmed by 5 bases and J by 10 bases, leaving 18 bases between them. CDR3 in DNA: TGCAGTGCTGGGGAGTTTGAGGTTATCTCACCCCTCCACTTT. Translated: CSAGEFEVISPLHF.

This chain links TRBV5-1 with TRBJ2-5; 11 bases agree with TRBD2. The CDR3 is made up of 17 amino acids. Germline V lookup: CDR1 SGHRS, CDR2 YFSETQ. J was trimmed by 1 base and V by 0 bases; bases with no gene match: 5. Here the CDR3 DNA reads TGCGCCAGCAGCTTGGCACTAGCGGGAGATCCCCAAGAGACCCAGTACTTC. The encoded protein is CASSLALAGDPQETQYF. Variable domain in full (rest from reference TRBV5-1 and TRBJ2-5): KAGVTQTPRYLIKTRGQQVTLSCSPISGHRSVSWYQQTPGQGLQFLFEYFSETQRNKGNFPGRFSGRQFSNSRSEMNVSTLELGDSALYLCASSLALAGDPQETQYFGPGTRLLVL.

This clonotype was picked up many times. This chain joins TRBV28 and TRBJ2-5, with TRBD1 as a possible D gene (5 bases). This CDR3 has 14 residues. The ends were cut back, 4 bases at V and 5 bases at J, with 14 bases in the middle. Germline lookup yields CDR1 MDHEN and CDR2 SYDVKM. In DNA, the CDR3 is TGTGCCAGCAGTTCGCCCTTGACAGTCGAGACCCAGTACTTC. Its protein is CASSSPLTVETQYF.

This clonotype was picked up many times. The DNA for the CDR3 is TGTGCCAGCAGTAGGGCGAATAGTCACAATGAGCAGTTCTTC. Residues: CASSRANSHNEQFF. This sequence joins TRBV12-3 or TRBV12-4 and TRBJ2-1; the D is unclear. V shed 5 bases and J shed 5 bases, with 13 bases lying between them. The CDR3 has 14 residues.

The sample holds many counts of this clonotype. The CDR3 nucleotides read TGTGCCAGCAGTGAAGCGCTTCGGGGTGCGGGAGGGGTGGAGACCCAGTACTTC. Amino acid sequence: CASSEALRGAGGVETQYF. This chain uses TRBV6-1 with TRBJ2-5, with 9 bases fitting TRBD2. This CDR3 comprises 18 residues. CDR1 is MNHNS and CDR2 is SASEGT in the germline V gene. Trimming cost V 0 bases and J 5 bases; bases outside gene matches: 13.

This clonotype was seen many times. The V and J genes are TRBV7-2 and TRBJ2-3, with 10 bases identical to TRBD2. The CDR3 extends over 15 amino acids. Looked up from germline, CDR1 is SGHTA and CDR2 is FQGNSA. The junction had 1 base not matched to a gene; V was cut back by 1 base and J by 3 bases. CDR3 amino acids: CASSLGAGGTDTQYF. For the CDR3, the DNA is TGTGCCAGCAGCTTAGGAGCGGGAGGGACAGATACGCAGTATTTT. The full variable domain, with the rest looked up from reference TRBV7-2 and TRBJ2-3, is GAGVSQSPSNKVTEKGKDVELRCDPISGHTALYWYRQSLGQGLEFLIYFQGNSAPDKSGLPSDRFSAERTGGSVSTLTIQRTQQEDSAVYLCASSLGAGGTDTQYFGPGTRLTVL.

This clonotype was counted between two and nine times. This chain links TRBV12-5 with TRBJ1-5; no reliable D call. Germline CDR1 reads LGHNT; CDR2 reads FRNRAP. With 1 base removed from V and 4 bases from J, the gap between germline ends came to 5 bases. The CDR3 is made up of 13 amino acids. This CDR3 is CASGLGKNQPQHF. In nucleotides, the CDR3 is TGTGCTAGTGGTTTGGGGAAAAATCAGCCCCAGCATTTT.

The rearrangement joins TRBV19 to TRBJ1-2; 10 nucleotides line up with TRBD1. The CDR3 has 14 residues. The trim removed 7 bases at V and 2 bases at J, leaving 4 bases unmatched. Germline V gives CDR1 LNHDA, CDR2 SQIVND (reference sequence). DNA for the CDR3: TGTGCCAGTACCCCGACAGGGGGCAACTATGGCTACACCTTC. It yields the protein CASTPTGGNYGYTF.

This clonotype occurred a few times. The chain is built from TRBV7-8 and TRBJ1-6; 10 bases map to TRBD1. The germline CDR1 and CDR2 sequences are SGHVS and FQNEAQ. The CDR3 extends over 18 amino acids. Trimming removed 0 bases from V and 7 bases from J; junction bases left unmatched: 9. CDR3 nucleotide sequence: TGTGCCAGCAGCTTAGCGCAATGGGACAGGGGCGAAAATTCACCCCTCCACTTT. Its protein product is CASSLAQWDRGENSPLHF.

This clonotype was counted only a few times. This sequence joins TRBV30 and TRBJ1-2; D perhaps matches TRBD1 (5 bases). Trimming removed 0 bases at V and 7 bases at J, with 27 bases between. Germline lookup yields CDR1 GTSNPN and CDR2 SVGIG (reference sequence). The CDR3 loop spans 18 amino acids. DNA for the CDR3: TGTGCCTGGAGTGTACAAGAATTCTCAAAGGAGGGGTTCTCTGGCTACACCTTC. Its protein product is CAWSVQEFSKEGFSGYTF.

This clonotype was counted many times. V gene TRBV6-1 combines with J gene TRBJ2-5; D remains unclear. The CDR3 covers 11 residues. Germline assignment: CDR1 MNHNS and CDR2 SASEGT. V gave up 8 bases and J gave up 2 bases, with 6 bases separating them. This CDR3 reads CASQLQETQYF. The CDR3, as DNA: TGTGCCAGCCAGCTTCAAGAGACCCAGTACTTC.